These T cell receptor beta chains were read from a single sample in a study of blood T cells in healthy people across ages. TCRdb used MiXCR to reprocess the 5' RACE reads, holding one entry per CDR3 protein. The table includes roughly 1.7 million distinct CDR3 sequences, around 36% detected once. The source material was blood. The origin of the receptors is a woman in her twenties or thirties in good health. Both conserved end residues are part of each CDR3. D genes are given only for firm matches. Where a row states a size, it is once, few, many or the class of an expanded clone; other rows omit it.

J | V | D | size | CDR3 | DNA
TRBJ1-2 | TRBV18 | NA | NA | CASSPPDGLYGYTF | TGTGCCAGCTCACCACCGGACGGCCTCTATGGCTACACCTTC
TRBJ2-7 | TRBV21-1 | NA | few | CASSITYVGGQGEHEQYF | TGTGCCAGCAGCATCACCTATGTAGGTGGACAGGGCGAACACGAGCAGTACTTC
TRBJ1-1 | TRBV18 | NA | few | CASSSAKLNTEAFF | TGTGCCAGCTCATCGGCGAAGCTGAACACTGAAGCTTTCTTT
TRBJ2-7 | TRBV29-1 | TRBD1 | few | CNVVVTGGDLQQYF | TGCAACGTTGTCGTAACAGGGGGCGATCTGCAGCAGTACTTC
TRBJ2-5 | TRBV2 | NA | few | CASRGTLQETQYF | TGTGCCAGCAGGGGGACACTCCAAGAGACCCAGTACTTC
TRBJ1-4 | TRBV6-1 | NA | NA | CASSEVRNEKLFF | TGTGCCAGCAGTGAAGTCCGAAATGAAAAACTGTTTTTT
TRBJ2-3 | TRBV20-1 | TRBD2 | few | CSALPSGMIDTQYF | TGCAGCGCCCTCCCTAGCGGGATGATAGATACGCAGTATTTT
TRBJ2-1 | TRBV28 | TRBD2 | NA | CASRSTSGYYNEQFF | TGTGCCAGCAGGTCGACTAGCGGTTACTACAATGAGCAGTTCTTC
TRBJ2-7 | TRBV2 | NA | few | CASSELRGWSEQYF | TGTGCCAGCAGTGAGTTGAGGGGTTGGAGCGAGCAGTACTTC
TRBJ1-1 | TRBV6-5 | NA | few | CASFTGTRAFF | TGTGCCAGCTTCACCGGGACGAGAGCTTTCTTT
TRBJ2-5 | TRBV6-1 | NA | few | CASSEDNLRETQYF | TGTGCCAGCAGTGAGGACAACCTACGAGAGACCCAGTACTTC
TRBJ2-1 | TRBV7-2 | NA | many | CASSSNRDYEQFF | TGTGCCAGCAGCTCGAACAGGGACTATGAGCAGTTCTTC
TRBJ1-2 | TRBV13 | NA | NA | CASSLGVETSTAYGYTF | TGTGCCAGCAGCTTAGGCGTGGAGACTTCGACGGCCTATGGCTACACCTTC
TRBJ2-3 | TRBV12-3/TRBV12-4 | NA | few | CASSSVGDTQYF | TGTGCCAGCAGTTCGGTGGGGGATACGCAGTATTTT
TRBJ2-7 | TRBV7-9 | NA | few | CASSPPGFGLNYEQYF | TGTGCCAGCAGCCCCCCGGGGTTTGGATTAAACTACGAGCAGTACTTC
TRBJ1-2 | TRBV4-2 | TRBD1 | few | CASSQDVGTAYGYTF | TGTGCCAGCAGCCAAGATGTTGGGACAGCCTATGGCTACACCTTC
TRBJ2-6 | TRBV4-1 | NA | few | CASSQAPGRGANVLTF | TGCGCCAGCAGCCAAGCCCCAGGACGAGGGGCCAACGTCCTGACTTTC
TRBJ1-2 | TRBV29-1 | NA | few | CSVAQRNYGYTF | TGCAGCGTAGCACAGAGAAACTATGGCTACACCTTC
TRBJ2-1 | TRBV20-1 | TRBD1 | NA | CSARRTGGRNNEQFF | TGCAGTGCTAGACGGACAGGGGGCAGAAACAATGAGCAGTTCTTC
TRBJ2-1 | TRBV18 | NA | few | CASSPGTLIYNEQFF | TGTGCCAGCTCACCCGGGACTCTTATCTACAATGAGCAGTTCTTC
TRBJ1-1 | TRBV4-1 | NA | few | CASSQDHGINTEAFF | TGCGCCAGCAGCCAAGATCACGGCATTAACACTGAAGCTTTCTTT
TRBJ2-1 | TRBV7-2 | NA | NA | CASSRGESYNEQFF | TGTGCCAGCAGTAGGGGGGAGTCCTACAATGAGCAGTTCTTC
TRBJ1-5 | TRBV12-3/TRBV12-4 | TRBD1 | few | CASTRQGRHQPQHF | TGTGCCAGCACCAGACAGGGGAGGCATCAGCCCCAGCATTTT
TRBJ2-7 | TRBV7-6 | TRBD2 | few | CASSLGVGGGYEQYF | TGTGCCAGCAGCTTAGGAGTTGGCGGGGGCTACGAGCAGTACTTC
TRBJ2-7 | TRBV4-2 | NA | few | CASSQRSGNEQYF | TGTGCCAGCAGCCAAAGGTCAGGAAACGAGCAGTACTTC
TRBJ1-2 | TRBV10-1 | NA | few | CASSESRHGDPYGYTF | TGCGCCAGCAGTGAGTCGCGACACGGTGACCCCTATGGCTACACCTTC
TRBJ1-4 | TRBV28 | TRBD1 | NA | CASSLTGGRKLFF | TGTGCCAGCAGTTTAACAGGGGGCCGAAAACTGTTTTTT
TRBJ2-3 | TRBV7-6 | NA | NA | CASSLDAIFTDTQYF | TGTGCCAGCAGCTTAGACGCCATTTTCACAGATACGCAGTATTTT
TRBJ2-7 | TRBV20-1 | TRBD2 | NA | CSAAASGGAYEQYF | TGCAGTGCCGCCGCTAGCGGGGGGGCCTACGAGCAGTACTTC